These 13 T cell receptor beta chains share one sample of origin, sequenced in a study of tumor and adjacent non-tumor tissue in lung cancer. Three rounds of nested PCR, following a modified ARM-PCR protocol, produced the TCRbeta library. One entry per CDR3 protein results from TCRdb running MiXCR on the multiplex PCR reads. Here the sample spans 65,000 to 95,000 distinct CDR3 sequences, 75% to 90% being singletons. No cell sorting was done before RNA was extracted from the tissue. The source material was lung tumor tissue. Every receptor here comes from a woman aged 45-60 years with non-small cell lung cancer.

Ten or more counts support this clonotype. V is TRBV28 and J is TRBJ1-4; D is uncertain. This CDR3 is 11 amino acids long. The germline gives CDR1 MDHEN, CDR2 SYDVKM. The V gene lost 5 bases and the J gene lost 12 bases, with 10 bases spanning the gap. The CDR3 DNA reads TGTGCCAGCAGTCGGGCGAGGGAACTGTTTTTT. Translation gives CASSRARELFF.

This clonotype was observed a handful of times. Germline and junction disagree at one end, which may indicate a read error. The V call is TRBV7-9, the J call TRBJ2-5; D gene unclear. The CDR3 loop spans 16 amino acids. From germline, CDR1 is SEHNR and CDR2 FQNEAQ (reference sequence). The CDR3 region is CATSLLPTRLSETQYF. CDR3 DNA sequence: TGTGCCACCAGCTTACTTCCCACCAGGCTGTCGGAGACCCAGTATTTC. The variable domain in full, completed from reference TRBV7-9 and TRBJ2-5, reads DTGVSQNPRHKITKRGQNVTFRCDPISEHNRLYWYRQTLGQGPEFLTYFQNEAQLEKSRLLSDRFSAERPKGSFSTLEIQRTEQGDSAMYLCATSLLPTRLSETQYFGPGTRLLVL.

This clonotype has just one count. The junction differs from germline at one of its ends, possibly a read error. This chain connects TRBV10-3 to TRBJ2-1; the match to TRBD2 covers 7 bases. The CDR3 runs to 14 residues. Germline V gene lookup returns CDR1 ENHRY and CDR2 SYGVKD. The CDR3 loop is CAISSSGENNGQFF. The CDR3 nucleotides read TGTGCCATTAGTTCTAGCGGTGAAAACAATGGGCAGTTCTTC.

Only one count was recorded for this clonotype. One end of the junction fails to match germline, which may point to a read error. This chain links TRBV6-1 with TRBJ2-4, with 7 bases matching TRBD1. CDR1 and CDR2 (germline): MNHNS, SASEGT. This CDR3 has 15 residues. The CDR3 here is CAISDRVPQPNIQYF. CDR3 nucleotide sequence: TGTGCCATCAGTGACAGGGTTCCTCAGCCAAACATTCAGTACTTC.

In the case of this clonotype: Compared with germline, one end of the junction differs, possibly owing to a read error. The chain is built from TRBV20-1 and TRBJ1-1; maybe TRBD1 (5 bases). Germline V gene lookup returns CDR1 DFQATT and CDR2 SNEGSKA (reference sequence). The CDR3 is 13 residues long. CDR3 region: CSARQPLNPEASF. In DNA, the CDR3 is TGCAGTGCTCGACAGCCGTTGAACCCTGAAGCTTCCTTT.

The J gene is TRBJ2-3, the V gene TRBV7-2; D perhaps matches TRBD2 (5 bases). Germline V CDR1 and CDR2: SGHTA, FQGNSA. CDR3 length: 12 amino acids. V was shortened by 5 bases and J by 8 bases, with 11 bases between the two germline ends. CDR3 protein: CASSAGKGTQYF. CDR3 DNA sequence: TGTGCCAGCAGCGCCGGGAAGGGTACGCAGTATTTT.

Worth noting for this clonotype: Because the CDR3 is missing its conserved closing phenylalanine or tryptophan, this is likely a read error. The CDR3 loop reads CASSLAGVTANEQYL. Here the CDR3 DNA reads TGTGCCAGCAGCTTAGCCGGGGTCACCGCCAACGAGCAGTACCTC. The rearrangement uses TRBV11-2 and TRBJ2-7; a weak D match, TRBD2 (5 bases). In germline, CDR1 is SGHAT, CDR2 FQNNGV. V was cut by 1 base and J by 5 bases, with 15 bases left in between. The CDR3 is 15 amino acids.

The CDR3 is CASSLGQDSSFYQKYF. CDR3 in DNA: TGTGCCAGCAGCTTAGGTCAGGATAGCTCCTTCTACCAGAAGTACTTC. This chain joins TRBV11-1 and TRBJ2-7; D remains ambiguous. The CDR3 runs to 16 residues. Germline CDR1 reads SGHAT; CDR2 reads FQDESV (reference sequence). V was pared by 1 base and J by 11 bases, with 24 bases between.

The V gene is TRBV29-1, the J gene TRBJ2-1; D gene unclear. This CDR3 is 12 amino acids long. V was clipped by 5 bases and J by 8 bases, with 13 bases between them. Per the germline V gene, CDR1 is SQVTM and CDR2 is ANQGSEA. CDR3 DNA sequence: TGCAGCGTTCATGGGGTTAAGGATGAGCAGTTCTTC. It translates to CSVHGVKDEQFF.

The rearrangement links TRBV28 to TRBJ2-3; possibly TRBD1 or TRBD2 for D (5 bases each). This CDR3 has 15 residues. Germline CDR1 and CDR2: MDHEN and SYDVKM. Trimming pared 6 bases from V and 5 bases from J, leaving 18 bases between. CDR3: CASRTGTVEVDTQYF. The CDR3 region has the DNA TGTGCCAGCAGAACCGGGACGGTGGAGGTAGATACGCAGTATTTT.

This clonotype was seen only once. The CDR3 reads CASSLGWAETQYF. The CDR3 nucleotides read TGTGCCAGCAGCTTGGGCTGGGCTGAGACCCAGTACTTC. The gene calls are TRBV5-4 and TRBJ2-5; D call uncertain. V dropped 0 bases and J dropped 5 bases, with 8 bases sitting between them. Germline-derived CDR1 and CDR2 are SGHNT and YYREEE (reference sequence). CDR3 size: 13 residues.

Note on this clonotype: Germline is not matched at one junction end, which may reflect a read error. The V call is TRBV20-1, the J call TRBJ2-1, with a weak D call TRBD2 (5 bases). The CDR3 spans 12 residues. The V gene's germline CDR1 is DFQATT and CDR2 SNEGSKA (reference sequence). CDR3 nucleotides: TGCAGTCCTAGCTCCGGGAATGATGAGCAGTTCTTC. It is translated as CSPSSGNDEQFF.

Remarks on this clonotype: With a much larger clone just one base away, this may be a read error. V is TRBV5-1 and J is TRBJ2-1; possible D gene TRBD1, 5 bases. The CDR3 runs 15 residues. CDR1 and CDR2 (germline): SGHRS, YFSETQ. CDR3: CTSSPQGRAYNEQFF. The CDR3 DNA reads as TGCACCAGCAGCCCCCAGGGAAGGGCCTACAATGAGCAGTTCTTC.